The present T cell receptor beta chain was sequenced within a study of blood T cell repertoires in COVID-19. Across the study: The United States, Italy and Spain supplied acute and convalescent COVID-19 samples. In each case, the material was cDNA or gDNA derived from T cells, B-cell-depleted T cells, or PBMCs.

Trimming left V 2 bases short and J 4 bases short, with 13 bases between. The CDR3 extends over 15 amino acids. Germline CDR1 and CDR2: MNHEY and SMNVEV (reference sequence). Source study methods: Estimated nucleated cell counts came from reference gene primer amplification. TCRdb keeps only in-frame clones here, not all; method: immunoSEQ multiplex PCR. From that table come the V and J calls and clone size; the DNA was used to work out D and trimming. The top ten hold around 2.1% of the sample, which has hundreds of thousands of clones, approximately 83% seen once. The chain has TRBV27 and TRBJ2-3; tentative D call: TRBD2 (6 bases). The receptor was derived from a woman in her twenties or thirties who had recovered from COVID-19. The sequencing input was peripheral blood. The CDR3 DNA reads TGTGCCAGCAGTTTAATCCCAGGAGGGGCAGATACGCAGTATTTT. Translating gives CASSLIPGGADTQYF.